Following are 9 T cell receptor beta chains from one sample sequenced in a study of CD8 T cells in ankylosing spondylitis. Whole-study findings and limits: Within ankylosing spondylitis blood, a TCR beta motif made up of several highly homologous variants appeared to be characteristic.

For these receptors, no antigen is known. TCRdb ran MiXCR on the 5' RACE reads and lists one entry per CDR3 protein. The sample has a few hundred thousand distinct CDR3 sequences, more than 15% seen once. Sequenced material: blood, either unsorted or a sorted T cell fraction (not recorded which). Every receptor here comes from a male donor with ankylosing spondylitis.

This clonotype was recorded at least ten times. V is TRBV5-1 and J is TRBJ1-1; D may be TRBD1 (5 bases). The ends were cut back, 5 bases at V and 1 base at J, with 12 bases in the middle. The length of the CDR3 is 14 residues. The germline V gene encodes CDR1 SGHRS and CDR2 YFSETQ. The CDR3 reads CASRLGPTNTEAFF. CDR3 in DNA: TGCGCCAGCAGACTGGGACCTACGAACACTGAAGCTTTCTTT.

This sequence joins TRBV28 and TRBJ1-2; possible D gene TRBD1, 6 bases. Germline values: CDR1 MDHEN, CDR2 SYDVKM. Trimming left V 4 bases short and J 5 bases short, with 11 bases between. The CDR3 is 13 residues long. CDR3 amino acids: CASSSGVRYGYTF. The CDR3 nucleotides read TGTGCCAGCAGTTCAGGGGTGCGGTATGGCTACACCTTC.

In this sample, this clonotype turned up a few times. V gene TRBV5-1 combines with J gene TRBJ2-3, with 7 bases identical to TRBD2. V lost 0 bases and J lost 5; bases outside the gene matches: 15. The CDR3 consists of 18 residues. In germline, CDR1 is SGHRS, CDR2 YFSETQ. DNA of the CDR3: TGCGCCAGCAGCTTGGGAGGCGGGACCAGCGGGGTGGAAGATACGCAGTATTTT. This codes for CASSLGGGTSGVEDTQYF. Supplemented by reference TRBV5-1 and TRBJ2-3, the full variable domain reads KAGVTQTPRYLIKTRGQQVTLSCSPISGHRSVSWYQQTPGQGLQFLFEYFSETQRNKGNFPGRFSGRQFSNSRSEMNVSTLELGDSALYLCASSLGGGTSGVEDTQYFGPGTRLTVL.

The table lists this clonotype with a few counts. The chain has TRBV20-1 and TRBJ1-6, with D unclear. The CDR3 runs 16 residues. Trimming removed 4 bases at V and 0 bases at J, with 13 bases between. Germline CDR1 is DFQATT and CDR2 is SNEGSKA (reference sequence). CDR3 bases: TGCAGTGCTACGAGTGGGCCCAGCTCCTATAATTCACCCCTCCACTTT. This gives the protein CSATSGPSSYNSPLHF.

CDR3 sequence: CASKSRSYEQYF. In DNA, the CDR3 is TGTGCCAGCAAGTCCAGGTCCTACGAGCAGTACTTC. V is TRBV2 and J is TRBJ2-7; D call uncertain. The CDR3 consists of 12 residues. Trimming removed 7 bases from V and 1 base from J, with 8 bases in between. Germline CDR1 SNHLY, CDR2 FYNNEI.

This chain uses TRBV19 with TRBJ2-7, with a possible D match to TRBD2 (5 bases). Germline CDR1 and CDR2: LNHDA and SQIVND (reference sequence). This CDR3 is built from 15 residues. Trimming left V 2 bases short and J 3 bases short, with 14 bases between. This CDR3 is CASSILGARYYEQYF. The CDR3 DNA reads as TGTGCCAGTAGTATATTGGGAGCCAGGTACTACGAGCAGTACTTC.

This clonotype was detected a few times. This chain links TRBV5-1 with TRBJ2-3; tentatively, D is TRBD2 (6 bases). The CDR3 is 15 residues long. Germline values: CDR1 SGHRS, CDR2 YFSETQ. Trimming left V 0 bases short and J 0 bases short, with 8 bases between. Written as DNA, the CDR3 is TGCGCCAGCAGCTTGGGGGGGGAGAGCACAGATACGCAGTATTTT. It specifies CASSLGGESTDTQYF.

The table lists this clonotype with a few counts. CDR3 nucleotide sequence: TGTGCCAGCAGGGAGACAGGGTCAAGTGAGCAGTTCTTC. Its translation is CASRETGSSEQFF. V and J are TRBV12-3 or TRBV12-4 and TRBJ2-1; TRBD1 matches at 7 bases. The CDR3 contains 13 residues. With V trimmed by 6 bases and J by 9 bases, 8 bases remained unmatched.

In the case of this clonotype: Germline and junction disagree at one end, which may indicate a read error. The chain employs TRBV6-5 and TRBJ1-2; a weak D match, TRBD1 (6 bases). The CDR3 extends over 16 amino acids. From germline, CDR1 is MNHEY and CDR2 SVGAGI. The DNA of the CDR3 is TGTGCCAGCAGTTACTCCGCCGCTGCGGGGGCTATAGGCTACGCCTTC. Translation gives CASSYSAAAGAIGYAF.